This record covers a single T cell receptor beta chain. Its recognized antigen is unknown. Base qualities are not provided; no much larger clone lies one nucleotide away. The sample has other DNA sequences that encode this CDR3 too. TCR CDR3 regions were amplified from genomic DNA by multiplex PCR using the deep immunoSEQ assay. Genomic DNA extracted from each cell subset was distributed evenly over all wells of several immunoSEQ 96-well plates, and each plate served as one replicate. For sorted subsets, each replicate PCR was loaded with about 200 ng genomic DNA, equivalent to 30,000 to 35,000 T cell genomes. The purified libraries were quantified using a Qubit 3.0 fluorometer, sized with a Bioanalyzer 2100, and then quantified again using the KAPA Library Quantification kit. Every immunoSEQ 96-well plate was sequenced on a separate single-read 150-cycle Illumina NextSeq 550 flow cell. On the authors' methods: Because only junctional sequences without quality scores were contained in the immunoSEQ output, filtering matching that applied to full-length reads could not be performed. Sequences were annotated with PyIR, a Python wrapper for IgBLAST v1.9, using IMGT germline references to assign V/J genes and CDR3. Reads were filtered out if the reads had weak V/J assignments (E-value above 1e-6), no CDR3, stop codons, out-of-frame junctions, or ambiguous translated residues. A V3J clonotype was defined by an identical inferred V gene, J gene, and CDR3 amino acid sequence. Percentage overlap between repertoires was computed as shared unique clonotypes divided by the size of the smaller repertoire. Repertoire richness was assessed with RTK rarefaction, the Chao1 estimator, and Recon v2.1 estimates of unobserved clonotypes. OLGA was used to compute generation probabilities for all TCRbeta clonotypes that the gDNA method yielded from four donors. The table was pulled from immuneACCESS by TCRdb, which kept in-frame rearrangements only. Such tables lose some clones; where checked, under half of the loss comes from unresolved V genes, and the rest has no known cause. The V and J calls and clone size were taken over from that table, and D and trimming were inferred from the DNA. The sample has millions of clones on record, roughly 94% of them singletons. Jointly, the top ten make up 0.1% to 0.15% of the sample.

The data originate from a study of shared clonotypes between healthy human individuals (dated by TCRdb to the early 2020s). Regarding the complete study: The cohort comprised a couple of women and a few men aged 18 to 49 years. Per donor, leukapheresis produced somewhere between about 0.9 and 10 billion PBMCs. To estimate repertoire size and how much clonotypes are shared between individuals, the study performed deep sequencing of blood TCR repertoires from roughly five healthy adults. Different laboratories and diverse techniques were used to prepare libraries and sequence TCR repertoires, to increase sequencing depth and limit assay-specific biases. For each donor, three plates each were used for CD4 naive and CD4 memory, two plates were used for CD8 naive, and one plate was used for CD8 memory. Overall study results and their limits: Based on pairwise subsampling, the degree of clonotype sharing among donors was expected to be affected by sequencing depth. The small number of donors limited the genetic and exposure-history diversity represented. Sampling was restricted to blood, and TCR repertoires in tissues likely differ from the TCR repertoires found in blood. Across a few donors, roughly 5.1% of naive CD4, approximately 4% of naive CD8, roughly 2.3% of memory CD4, and about 0.44% of memory CD8 clonotypes were shared. Incomplete sequencing was indicated by rarefaction of sorted-subset datasets, despite the large sequencing depth. Clonotypes shared by all four sorted-subset donors showed higher generation probabilities than non-shared clonotypes. Naive subsets generally had larger estimated clonotype richness than memory subsets did.

Donors were healthy HIV-negative adults with no recently reported acute infections or vaccinations. Every donor was a Caucasian adult residing in Nashville, Tennessee, USA. Magnetic negative selection was used to enrich CD4+ T cells, after which naive cells were positively selected on CD45RA and the negative fraction became the memory subset. After blood collection by leukapheresis, PBMCs were isolated using Ficoll-Histopaque density gradient centrifugation and then cryopreserved in the vapor phase of liquid nitrogen. Analytical flow cytometry was used to check the purity and quantity of each magnetically sorted T cell population. Genomic DNA was isolated from each sorted fraction and quantified by UV absorbance on a Nanodrop 2000c. The sequencing sample was made of naive CD4+ T cells sorted from blood. The sample's cell subset or site, from its label and the paper: CD45RA+ positively selected. The source of this sequence is a young man in good health.

The CDR3 is CASNPRTDTQYF. Here is the DNA: TGTGCCAGCAACCCTCGGACAGATACGCAGTATTTT. This chain joins TRBV6-1 to TRBJ2-3, with no confident D gene call. The CDR3 contains 12 residues, cysteine and phenylalanine counted. Of all the DNA, just the CDR3 is kept, 36 bases in frame from base 1. The V and J ends are trimmed by 7 bases and 3 bases, leaving 8 bases between them. CDR1 and CDR2, looked up from the germline V gene, are MNHNS and SASEGT.